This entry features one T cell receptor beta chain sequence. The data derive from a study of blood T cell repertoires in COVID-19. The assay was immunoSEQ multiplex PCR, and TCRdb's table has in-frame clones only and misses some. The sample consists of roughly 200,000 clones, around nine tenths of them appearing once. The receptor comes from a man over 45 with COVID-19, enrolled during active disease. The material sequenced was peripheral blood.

In DNA form, the CDR3 reads TGTGCCAGCAGTGGAGGGACAGCTGAAAAACTGTTTTTT. It translates to CASSGGTAEKLFF. The chain couples TRBV25-1 to TRBJ1-4; 7 positions agree with TRBD1. Germline CDR1 is MGHDK and CDR2 is SYGVNS. The CDR3 consists of 13 residues. Trimming cost V 4 bases and J 7 bases; bases outside gene matches: 3.